The 15 T cell receptor beta chains given below trace back to one sample, sequenced in a study of blood T cell repertoires in COVID-19. Here immunoSEQ multiplex PCR was the method, and the copy in TCRdb shows in-frame clones only, minus some. Of approximately 280,000 clones in the sample, approximately 88% were seen once. What was sequenced was PBMCs or T cells enriched from blood (not recorded which). These receptors were taken from a woman aged 40 to 50 who had recovered from COVID-19.

The J gene is TRBJ2-1, the V gene TRBV7-2, with D possibly being TRBD2 (6 bases). The length of the CDR3 is 15 residues. The V gene lost 4 bases and the J gene lost 2 bases, with 12 bases spanning the gap. Germline CDR1 is SGHTA and CDR2 is FQGNSA. The CDR3 nucleotides read TGTGCCAGCAGCTCCCCCGGGAGCGCCTACAATGAGCAGTTCTTC. As protein: CASSSPGSAYNEQFF.

V usage is TRBV14 and J usage is TRBJ2-7; 12 positions agree with TRBD2. The CDR3 is made up of 17 amino acids. V dropped 1 base and J dropped 5; count of bases not matched to a gene: 9. The germline V gene encodes CDR1 SGHDN and CDR2 FVKESK. The CDR3 loop is CASSQGPGLAGSHEQYF. As DNA, the CDR3 is TGTGCCAGCAGCCAAGGGCCTGGACTAGCGGGAAGCCACGAGCAGTACTTC.

Remarks on this clone: At one end the junction does not follow the germline gene, possibly because of a read error. The genes are TRBV7-7 and TRBJ2-5; 7 positions agree with TRBD2. The germline V gene has CDR1 SSHAT and CDR2 FNYEAQ (reference sequence). CDR3 size: 15 residues. The CDR3 DNA reads as TGTGCTAGCAGCTTAGCGTCTAGCGGCCAAGAGACCCAGTACTTC. Amino acid sequence: CASSLASSGQETQYF.

V gene TRBV30 combines with J gene TRBJ1-4, with D possibly being TRBD1 (5 bases). V gave up 3 bases and J gave up 4 bases, with 9 bases separating them. The CDR3 is 13 residues long. In germline, CDR1 is GTSNPN, CDR2 SVGIG (reference sequence). CDR3 loop: CAWRPGLNEKLFF. The CDR3 DNA sequence: TGTGCCTGGAGGCCAGGGCTTAATGAAAAACTGTTTTTT.

The genes are TRBV2 and TRBJ1-2, with TRBD1 matching 8 bases. Germline CDR1 reads SNHLY; CDR2 reads FYNNEI. This CDR3 is built from 12 residues. Losses at the gene ends were 7 bases for V and 7 bases for J; bases not matched to a gene: 5. The CDR3 region has the DNA TGTGCCAGCAAGGACAGGGTCTCTGGCTACACCTTC. Translation: CASKDRVSGYTF.

The chain employs TRBV11-3 and TRBJ2-7, with 10 bases identical to TRBD2. Germline V lookup: CDR1 SGHNT, CDR2 YENEEA. Trimming at V came to 5 bases and at J to 3 bases, leaving 4 bases not matched to a gene. The CDR3 is 14 amino acids. The CDR3 DNA is TGTGCCAGCAGCCCCGCTAGCGGGGGCTACGAGCAGTACTTC. Translating it yields CASSPASGGYEQYF. Based on the CDR3 plus reference TRBV11-3 and TRBJ2-7, the full variable domain is EAGVVQSPRYKIIEKKQPVAFWCNPISGHNTLYWYLQNLGQGPELLIRYENEEAVDDSQLPKDRFSAERLKGVDSTLKIQPAELGDSAVYLCASSPASGGYEQYFGPGTRLTVT.

This chain links TRBV28 with TRBJ2-1, with D maybe TRBD2 (7 bases). Per germline, CDR1 MDHEN and CDR2 SYDVKM. CDR3 length equals 14 residues. Trimming removed 2 bases from V and 6 bases from J, with 11 bases in between. CDR3 sequence (DNA): TGTGCCAGCAGTTTAGGGGGGGCAATCAATGAGCAGTTCTTC. Amino acids: CASSLGGAINEQFF.

This chain's CDR3 is CAWSFITPEQYF. Here the CDR3 DNA reads TGTGCCTGGAGTTTTATAACACCCGAGCAGTACTTC. The chain recombines TRBV30 with TRBJ2-7; D is unclear. The germline V and J ends were trimmed by 2 bases and 6 bases, with 11 bases remaining between them. From germline, CDR1 is GTSNPN and CDR2 SVGIG (reference sequence). This CDR3 spans 12 amino acids.

V is TRBV3-1 (or the pseudogene TRBV3-2) and J is TRBJ1-2; D possibly corresponds to TRBD1 (5 bases). The length of the CDR3 is 17 residues. V dropped 1 base and J dropped 3 bases, with 18 bases sitting between them. Germline values: CDR1 LGHDT, CDR2 YNNKEL (reference sequence). CDR3 coding DNA: TGTGCCAGCAGCCAAGCTTTGGGCGGCACGGGGGACTATGGCTACACCTTC. This codes for CASSQALGGTGDYGYTF.

The V and J genes are TRBV28 and TRBJ1-2; tentatively, D is TRBD1 (6 bases). The V end lost 6 bases, the J end lost 6 bases, and 26 bases lay between the germline ends. Germline V gene data show CDR1 as MDHEN and CDR2 as SYDVKM. The CDR3 consists of 17 residues. The CDR3 loop is CASSLGTLLDQRDGYTF. The CDR3 DNA is TGTGCCAGCAGCCTCGGGACACTTCTGGATCAACGTGATGGCTACACCTTC.

J is TRBJ2-3 and V is TRBV3-1 (or the pseudogene TRBV3-2), with 8 bases lining up with TRBD2. Germline trimming cut 8 bases from V and 2 bases from J; bases unmatched to any gene: 12. CDR3 length: 16 residues. Germline loops: CDR1 LGHDT, CDR2 YNNKEL (reference sequence). DNA for the CDR3: TGTGCCAGCCAGGGGAGTGGACTAGCCCTCACAGATACGCAGTATTTT. This gives the protein CASQGSGLALTDTQYF.

The chain recombines TRBV28 with TRBJ1-1, with 7 nucleotides matching TRBD1. This CDR3 comprises 14 residues. After removal of 2 bases from V and 4 bases from J, the junction contained 4 bases not matched to a gene. Germline values: CDR1 MDHEN, CDR2 SYDVKM. The CDR3 region has the DNA TGTGCCAGCAGTTTAGGCACAGGGGCCACTGAAGCTTTCTTT. Its protein is CASSLGTGATEAFF.

The chain is built from TRBV5-1 and TRBJ1-2, with a tentative D call TRBD1 (5 bases). This CDR3 has 14 amino acids. Per the germline V gene, CDR1 is SGHRS and CDR2 is YFSETQ. The V end was cut by 4 bases, the J end by 4 bases, with 14 bases between. In nucleotides, the CDR3 is TGCGCCAGCAGCCGGAACCCAGGGTCCTATGGCTACACCTTC. As protein: CASSRNPGSYGYTF.

The gene calls are TRBV21-1 and TRBJ1-1; the table's TRBD1 call for D was not verified on the DNA. TRBV21-1 is a known pseudogene. The CDR3 extends over 14 amino acids. The CDR3: CASSNRQLNTEAFF. The DNA of the CDR3 is TGTGCCAGCAGCAATCGACAATTGAACACTGAAGCTTTCTTT.

The chain carries TRBV4-1 and TRBJ1-2, with 8 bases aligning to TRBD1. Trimming at V came to 4 bases and at J to 8 bases, leaving 9 bases not matched to a gene. Per the germline V gene, CDR1 is MGHRA and CDR2 is YSYEKL. The CDR3 has 14 amino acids. CDR3 loop: CASSPSQGAAGYTF. The CDR3 DNA is TGCGCCAGCAGCCCCAGTCAGGGGGCGGCCGGCTACACCTTC.